The next 15 T cell receptor beta chains were all read from a single sample in a study of vaccination and CD4 T cells after COVID-19. Which antigens these TCRs recognize remains unknown. CD4+ T cells that had been cultured provided DNA sequenced with the Oncomine TCR Beta short-read assay. Using its own MiXCR run on the PCR reads, TCRdb lists one record per CDR3 protein. The sample has about 15,000 distinct CDR3 sequences, around half seen once. Described treatment: approximately 10-day PBMC culture with coronavirus spike peptide pools or control peptides (ViraFEST assay). Sequences were obtained from CD4+ T cells from blood, cultured in vitro. All receptors come from a human donor who had recovered from COVID-19.

This clonotype appeared a single time. The chain links TRBV19 to TRBJ1-2; perhaps TRBD1 as D (6 bases). This CDR3 contains 17 residues. CDR1 is LNHDA, CDR2 SQIVND, per germline (reference sequence). V was shortened by 1 base and J by 8 bases, with 23 bases between the two germline ends. In DNA, the CDR3 is TGTGCCAGTAGTATAGGCCGGGACACTCCCTCCCTTTACGGCTACACCTTC. Protein sequence: CASSIGRDTPSLYGYTF.

V usage is TRBV28 and J usage is TRBJ1-1; D is undetermined. This CDR3 has 14 amino acids. Germline-derived CDR1 and CDR2 are MDHEN and SYDVKM. With 3 bases removed from V and 6 bases from J, the gap between germline ends came to 14 bases. This CDR3 reads CASSFVSGRPEAFF. CDR3 nucleotide sequence: TGTGCCAGCAGTTTTGTGAGTGGGCGACCTGAAGCTTTCTTT.

This clonotype was seen once. The V call is TRBV20-1, the J call TRBJ1-2, with D perhaps TRBD1 (5 bases). Trimming pared 5 bases from V and 8 bases from J, leaving 21 bases between. Germline-derived CDR1 and CDR2 are DFQATT and SNEGSKA (reference sequence). This CDR3 comprises 14 residues. The CDR3 DNA reads TGCAGTGCTCCTCGGGACGCTTACGCCTGGGGCTACACCTTC. Its translation is CSAPRDAYAWGYTF.

V and J are TRBV19 and TRBJ1-1, with D maybe TRBD1 (5 bases). V lost 7 bases, J lost 7 bases, and 13 bases lay in between. The CDR3 is 12 residues long. CDR1 is LNHDA, CDR2 SQIVND, per germline (reference sequence). CDR3 sequence: CASTPRDGEAFF. The CDR3 DNA reads TGTGCCAGTACCCCCCGGGACGGTGAAGCTTTCTTT.

The chain is built from TRBV7-8 and TRBJ2-5; 10 bases map to TRBD2. The CDR3 has 19 residues. The germline gives CDR1 SGHVS, CDR2 FQNEAQ. The V gene end was trimmed by 5 bases and the J gene end by 0 bases; junction bases not matched to a gene: 15. CDR3 DNA: TGTGCCAGCAGCCAAATAGCGGGAGGATTCCTTGGGTACCAAGAGACCCAGTACTTC. This translates into CASSQIAGGFLGYQETQYF.

The rearrangement uses TRBV2 and TRBJ2-1, with D possibly TRBD2 on 5 matching bases. The CDR3 covers 11 residues. Trimming shortened V by 7 bases and J by 7 bases, and 8 bases separated the two germline ends. The germline V gene encodes CDR1 SNHLY and CDR2 FYNNEI. The CDR3 nucleotides are TGTGCCAGCAACGACTATAATGAGCAGTTCTTC. It specifies CASNDYNEQFF.

V is TRBV20-1 and J is TRBJ1-3; unclear D gene. Germline V CDR1 and CDR2: DFQATT, SNEGSKA (reference sequence). CDR3 length: 14 residues. The V end lost 0 bases, the J end lost 0 bases, and 6 bases lay between the germline ends. CDR3 loop: CSARDHVSGNTIYF. CDR3 bases: TGCAGTGCTAGAGATCACGTCTCTGGAAACACCATATATTTT.

This clonotype turned up a few times. This chain uses TRBV6-1 with TRBJ2-3; 7 bases match TRBD1. With V trimmed by 4 bases and J by 4 bases, 11 bases remained unmatched. The CDR3 is 16 amino acids. CDR1 and CDR2 from the germline V gene are MNHNS and SASEGT. CDR3 region: CASSGVGQAVADTQYF. CDR3 nucleotide sequence: TGTGCCAGCAGTGGGGTAGGACAGGCAGTAGCAGATACGCAGTATTTT.

The V call is TRBV20-1, the J call TRBJ2-3, with TRBD1 identical over 8 bases. J was trimmed by 6 bases and V by 6 bases; bases with no gene match: 5. This CDR3 spans 12 amino acids. Germline V CDR1 and CDR2: DFQATT, SNEGSKA (reference sequence). The CDR3 coding sequence is TGCAGTGCCTCCGACAGGGGCGATACGCAGTATTTT. This codes for CSASDRGDTQYF.

The rearrangement joins TRBV11-3 to TRBJ2-1; 8 bases match TRBD2. The ends lost 0 bases at V and 6 bases at J; junction bases unmatched: 10. The CDR3 has 17 amino acids. From germline, CDR1 is SGHNT and CDR2 YENEEA. CDR3 protein: CASSLDVTGTRLNEQFF. In DNA form, the CDR3 reads TGTGCCAGCAGCTTAGACGTTACCGGGACTAGACTCAATGAGCAGTTCTTC.

The chain recombines TRBV19 with TRBJ1-1; 7 bases are shared with TRBD1. CDR1 LNHDA and CDR2 SQIVND come from the germline V gene (reference sequence). CDR3 length: 17 residues. V trimming: 3 bases; J trimming: 4 bases; junction bases outside the gene matches: 14. CDR3 region: CASSIPGQLMIGTEAFF. CDR3 bases: TGTGCCAGTAGTATTCCGGGACAGTTGATGATCGGCACTGAAGCTTTCTTT.

The gene calls are TRBV2 and TRBJ1-2; 8 bases match TRBD1. CDR1 and CDR2 from the germline V gene are SNHLY and FYNNEI. The V segment lost 7 bases and the J segment 6 bases; nucleotides outside the gene matches: 10. The CDR3 is 14 amino acids. CDR3 sequence (DNA): TGTGCCAGCACCCCCGACAGGGGCGGGGATGGCTACACCTTC. It codes for CASTPDRGGDGYTF. The variable domain in full, completed from reference TRBV2 and TRBJ1-2, reads EPEVTQTPSHQVTQMGQEVILRCVPISNHLYFYWYRQILGQKVEFLVSFYNNEISEKSEIFDDQFSVERPDGSNFTLKIRSTKLEDSAMYFCASTPDRGGDGYTFGSGTRLTVV.

The chain is built from TRBV20-1 and TRBJ2-7; unclear D gene. The CDR3 has 12 amino acids. Germline V gene data show CDR1 as DFQATT and CDR2 as SNEGSKA (reference sequence). Trimming removed 4 bases at V and 5 bases at J, with 12 bases between. The CDR3 region has the DNA TGCAGTGCTATTCGGAGCATCCACGAGCAGTACTTC. Protein: CSAIRSIHEQYF.

The chain joins TRBV10-2 to TRBJ1-1; 7 bases are a match to TRBD1. Germline CDR1 reads WSHSY; CDR2 reads SAAADI. The CDR3 is made up of 13 amino acids. The V and J ends lost 8 bases and 5 bases, in that order; junction bases with no gene match: 8. CDR3 bases: TGCGCCAGCTCGGGACAGATGAGAACTGAAGCTTTCTTT. This gives the protein CASSGQMRTEAFF.

The CDR3 bases are TGTGCCATCAGTGAGCTAGCGGGAGCTAAAGATACGCAGTATTTT. This sequence encodes CAISELAGAKDTQYF. The gene calls are TRBV10-3 and TRBJ2-3; 10 bases are shared with TRBD2. CDR1 is ENHRY and CDR2 is SYGVKD in the germline V gene. This CDR3 region has 15 residues. V trimming: 2 bases; J trimming: 5 bases; junction bases outside the gene matches: 4.